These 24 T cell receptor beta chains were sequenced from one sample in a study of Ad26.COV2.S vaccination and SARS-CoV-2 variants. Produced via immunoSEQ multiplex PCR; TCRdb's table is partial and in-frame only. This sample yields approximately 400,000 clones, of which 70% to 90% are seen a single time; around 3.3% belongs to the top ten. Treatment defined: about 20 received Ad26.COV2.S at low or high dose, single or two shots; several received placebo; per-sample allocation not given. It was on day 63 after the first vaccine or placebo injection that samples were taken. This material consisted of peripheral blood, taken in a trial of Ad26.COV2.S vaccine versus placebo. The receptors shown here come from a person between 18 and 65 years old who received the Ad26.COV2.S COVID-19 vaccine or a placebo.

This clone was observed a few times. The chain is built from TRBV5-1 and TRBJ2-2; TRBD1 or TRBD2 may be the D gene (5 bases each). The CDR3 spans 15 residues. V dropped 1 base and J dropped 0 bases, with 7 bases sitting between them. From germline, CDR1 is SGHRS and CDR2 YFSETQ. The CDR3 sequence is CASSLWGSNTGELFF. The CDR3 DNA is TGCGCCAGCAGCTTGTGGGGGTCGAACACCGGGGAGCTGTTTTTT.

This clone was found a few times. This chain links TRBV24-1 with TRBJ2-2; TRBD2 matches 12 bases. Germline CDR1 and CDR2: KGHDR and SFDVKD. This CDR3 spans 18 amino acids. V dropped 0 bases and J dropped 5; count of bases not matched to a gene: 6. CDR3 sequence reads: CATSDLSSGRAWTGELFF. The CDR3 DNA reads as TGTGCCACCAGTGATTTGTCTAGCGGGAGGGCCTGGACCGGGGAGCTGTTTTTT.

The CDR3: CASSFEGGPYEQYF. The CDR3 region has the DNA TGCGCCAGCAGCTTCGAGGGAGGGCCCTACGAGCAGTACTTC. The V call is TRBV5-1, the J call TRBJ2-7; 7 bases are shared with TRBD2. From germline, CDR1 is SGHRS and CDR2 YFSETQ. The CDR3 has 14 amino acids. V shed 2 bases, J shed 2 bases, and the junction held 4 bases outside the gene matches.

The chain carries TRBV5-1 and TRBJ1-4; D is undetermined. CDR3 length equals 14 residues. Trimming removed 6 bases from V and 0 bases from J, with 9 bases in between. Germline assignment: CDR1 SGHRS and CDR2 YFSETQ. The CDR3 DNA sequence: TGCGCCAGCAAACCAGATGCAACTAATGAAAAACTGTTTTTT. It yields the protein CASKPDATNEKLFF.

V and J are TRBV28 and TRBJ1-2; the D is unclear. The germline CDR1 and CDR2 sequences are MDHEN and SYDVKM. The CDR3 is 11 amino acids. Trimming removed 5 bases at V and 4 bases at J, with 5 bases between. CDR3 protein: CASSLSYGYTF. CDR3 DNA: TGTGCCAGCAGTCTAAGCTATGGCTACACCTTC.

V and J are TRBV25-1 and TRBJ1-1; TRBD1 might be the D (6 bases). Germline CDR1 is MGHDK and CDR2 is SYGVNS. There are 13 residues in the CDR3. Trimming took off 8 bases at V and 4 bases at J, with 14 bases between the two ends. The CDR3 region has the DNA TGTGCCAGCCGCGGACAGCCGGTCACTGAAGCTTTCTTT. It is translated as CASRGQPVTEAFF.

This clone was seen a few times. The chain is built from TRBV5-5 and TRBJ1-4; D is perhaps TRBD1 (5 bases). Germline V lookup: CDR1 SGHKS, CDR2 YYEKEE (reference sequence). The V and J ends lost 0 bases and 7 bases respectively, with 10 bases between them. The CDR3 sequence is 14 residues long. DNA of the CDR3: TGTGCCAGCAGCTTGGGGGGCGAGGGTGAAAAACTGTTTTTT. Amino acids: CASSLGGEGEKLFF.

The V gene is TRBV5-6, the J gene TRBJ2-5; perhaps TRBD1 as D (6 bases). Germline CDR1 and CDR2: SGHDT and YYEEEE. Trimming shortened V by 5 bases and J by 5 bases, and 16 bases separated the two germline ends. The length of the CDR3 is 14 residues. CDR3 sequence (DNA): TGTGCCAGCAGGACGGTCAGGGGCCGGGAGACCCAGTACTTC. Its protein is CASRTVRGRETQYF.

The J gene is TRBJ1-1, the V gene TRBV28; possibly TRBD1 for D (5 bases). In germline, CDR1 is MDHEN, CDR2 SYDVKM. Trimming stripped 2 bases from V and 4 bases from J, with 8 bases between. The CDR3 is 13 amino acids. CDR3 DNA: TGTGCCAGCAGTTTAGGCGGGGGCACTGAAGCTTTCTTT. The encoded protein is CASSLGGGTEAFF.

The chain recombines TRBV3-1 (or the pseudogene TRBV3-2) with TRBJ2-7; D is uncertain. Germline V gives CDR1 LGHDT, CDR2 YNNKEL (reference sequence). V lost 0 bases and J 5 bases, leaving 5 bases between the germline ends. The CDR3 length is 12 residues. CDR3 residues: CASSQDRDEQYF. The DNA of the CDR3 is TGTGCCAGCAGCCAAGATCGAGACGAGCAGTACTTC.

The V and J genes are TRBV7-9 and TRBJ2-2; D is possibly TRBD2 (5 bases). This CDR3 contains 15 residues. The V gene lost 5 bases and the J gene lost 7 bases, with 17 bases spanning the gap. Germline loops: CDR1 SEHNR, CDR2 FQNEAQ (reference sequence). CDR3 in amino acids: CASSASTRGNGELFF. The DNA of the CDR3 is TGTGCCAGCAGCGCATCGACACGGGGTAACGGGGAGCTGTTTTTT. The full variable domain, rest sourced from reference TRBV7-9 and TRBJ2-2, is DTGVSQNPRHKITKRGQNVTFRCDPISEHNRLYWYRQTLGQGPEFLTYFQNEAQLEKSRLLSDRFSAERPKGSFSTLEIQRTEQGDSAMYLCASSASTRGNGELFFGEGSRLTVL.

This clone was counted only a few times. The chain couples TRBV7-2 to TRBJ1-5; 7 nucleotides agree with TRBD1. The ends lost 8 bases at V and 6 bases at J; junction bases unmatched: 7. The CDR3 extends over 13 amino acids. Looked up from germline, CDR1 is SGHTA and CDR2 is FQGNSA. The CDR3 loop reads CASGLTGLQPQHF. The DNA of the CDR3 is TGTGCCAGCGGTTTGACAGGGCTTCAGCCCCAGCATTTT. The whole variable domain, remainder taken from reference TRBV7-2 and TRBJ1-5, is GAGVSQSPSNKVTEKGKDVELRCDPISGHTALYWYRQSLGQGLEFLIYFQGNSAPDKSGLPSDRFSAERTGGSVSTLTIQRTQQEDSAVYLCASGLTGLQPQHFGDGTRLSIL.

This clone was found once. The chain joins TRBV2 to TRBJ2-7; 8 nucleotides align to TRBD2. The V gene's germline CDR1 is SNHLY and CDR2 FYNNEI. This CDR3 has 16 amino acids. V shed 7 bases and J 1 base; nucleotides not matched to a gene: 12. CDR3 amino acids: CASTQSPGGGSYEQYF. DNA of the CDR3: TGTGCCAGCACCCAAAGTCCCGGGGGGGGTTCCTACGAGCAGTACTTC.

In nucleotides, the CDR3 is TGTGCCTGGAGTGTAAAATGGGGCACGAAGCTGTTTTTT. Translated, it gives CAWSVKWGTKLFF. The chain combines TRBV30 with TRBJ1-4, with D tentatively TRBD1 (5 bases). CDR1 and CDR2 from the germline V gene are GTSNPN and SVGIG (reference sequence). Between the trimmed V and J ends, which lost 0 bases and 14 bases, there was a span of 16 bases. The CDR3 contains 13 residues.

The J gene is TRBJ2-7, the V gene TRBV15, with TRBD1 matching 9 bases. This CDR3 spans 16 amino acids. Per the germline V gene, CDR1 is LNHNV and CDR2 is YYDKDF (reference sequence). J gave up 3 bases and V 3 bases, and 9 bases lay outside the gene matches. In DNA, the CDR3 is TGTGCCACCAGCAGTCGGGCCCGGACAGGGGTCTACGAGCAGTACTTC. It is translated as CATSSRARTGVYEQYF.

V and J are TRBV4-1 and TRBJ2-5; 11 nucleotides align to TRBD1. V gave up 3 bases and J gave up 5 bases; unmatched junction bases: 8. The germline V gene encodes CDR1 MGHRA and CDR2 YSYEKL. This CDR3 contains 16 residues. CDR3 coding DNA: TGCGCCAGCAGCCAGGACCCGGGACAGGGGGAGGAGACCCAGTACTTC. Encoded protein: CASSQDPGQGEETQYF.

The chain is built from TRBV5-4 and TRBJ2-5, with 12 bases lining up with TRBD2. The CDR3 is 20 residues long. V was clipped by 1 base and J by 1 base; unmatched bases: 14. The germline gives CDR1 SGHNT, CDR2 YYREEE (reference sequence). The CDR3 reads CASSLSPKRLAGEAQETQYF. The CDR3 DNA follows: TGTGCCAGCAGCTTGTCCCCCAAAAGACTAGCGGGGGAGGCCCAAGAGACCCAGTACTTC.

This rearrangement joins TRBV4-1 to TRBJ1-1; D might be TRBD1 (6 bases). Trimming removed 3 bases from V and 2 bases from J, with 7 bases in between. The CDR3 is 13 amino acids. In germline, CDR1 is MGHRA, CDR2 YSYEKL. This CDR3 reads CASSQGQNTEAFF. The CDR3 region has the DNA TGCGCCAGCAGCCAGGGACAAAACACTGAAGCTTTCTTT.

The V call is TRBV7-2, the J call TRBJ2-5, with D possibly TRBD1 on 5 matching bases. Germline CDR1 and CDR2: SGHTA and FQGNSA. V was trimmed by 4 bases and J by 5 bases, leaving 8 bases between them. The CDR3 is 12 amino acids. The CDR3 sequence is CASSSYRETQYF. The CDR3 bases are TGTGCCAGCAGCTCGTACAGGGAGACCCAGTACTTC.

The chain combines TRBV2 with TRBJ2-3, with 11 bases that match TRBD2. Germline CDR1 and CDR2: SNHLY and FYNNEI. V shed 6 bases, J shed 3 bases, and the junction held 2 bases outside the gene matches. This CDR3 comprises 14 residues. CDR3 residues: CASRTSGNTDTQYF. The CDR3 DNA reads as TGTGCCAGCAGGACTAGCGGGAATACAGATACGCAGTATTTT.

The CDR3, as DNA: TGTGCCAGCAGGGAACTAGCGAATGAGCAGTTCTTC. Translating it yields CASRELANEQFF. The chain carries TRBV2 and TRBJ2-1; 7 bases line up with TRBD2. This CDR3 is built from 12 residues. Germline values: CDR1 SNHLY, CDR2 FYNNEI. Germline trimming cut 6 bases from V and 7 bases from J; bases unmatched to any gene: 3.

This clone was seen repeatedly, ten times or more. DNA for the CDR3: TGTGCCAGCAGCCGAGAGATGTCCTACAATGAGCAGTTCTTC. Its translation is CASSREMSYNEQFF. The chain has TRBV5-5 and TRBJ2-1; D is unresolved. CDR3 length: 14 amino acids. Trimming pared 4 bases from V and 1 base from J, leaving 9 bases between. The germline V gene encodes CDR1 SGHKS and CDR2 YYEKEE (reference sequence).

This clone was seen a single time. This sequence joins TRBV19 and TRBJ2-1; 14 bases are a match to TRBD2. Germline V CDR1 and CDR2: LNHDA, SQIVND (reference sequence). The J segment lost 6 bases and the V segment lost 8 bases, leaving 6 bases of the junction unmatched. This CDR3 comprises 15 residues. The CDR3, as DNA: TGTGCCAGTTACTCCGGACTAGCGGGGGGCAATGAGCAGTTCTTC. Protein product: CASYSGLAGGNEQFF. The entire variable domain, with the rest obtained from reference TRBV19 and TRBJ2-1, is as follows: DGGITQSPKYLFRKEGQNVTLSCEQNLNHDAMYWYRQDPGQGLRLIYYSQIVNDFQKGDIAEGYSVSREKKESFPLTVTSAQKNPTAFYLCASYSGLAGGNEQFFGPGTRLTVL.

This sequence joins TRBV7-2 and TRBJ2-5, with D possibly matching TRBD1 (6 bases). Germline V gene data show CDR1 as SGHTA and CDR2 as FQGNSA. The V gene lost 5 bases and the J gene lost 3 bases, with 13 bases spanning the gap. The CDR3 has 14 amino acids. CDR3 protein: CASSGRRGKETQYF. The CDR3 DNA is TGTGCCAGCAGCGGACGTAGGGGGAAAGAGACCCAGTACTTC. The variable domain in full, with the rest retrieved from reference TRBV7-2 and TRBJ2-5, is GAGVSQSPSNKVTEKGKDVELRCDPISGHTALYWYRQSLGQGLEFLIYFQGNSAPDKSGLPSDRFSAERTGGSVSTLTIQRTQQEDSAVYLCASSGRRGKETQYFGPGTRLLVL.